A single sample is the source of the 14 T cell receptor beta chains below, sequenced in a study of shared clonotypes between healthy human individuals (dated by TCRdb to the early 2020s). The library was produced with the immunoSEQ multiplex PCR assay. TCRdb obtained this table from immuneACCESS and retained in-frame rearrangements with V and J assigned. These tables miss some clones; where compared with another copy, unresolved V genes account for less than half of the shortfall, and the remainder is unexplained. The sample includes some 2.3 million clones, with more than 85% observed a single time. The ten largest clones add up to 0.39% of the sample. The sequenced material came from naive CD4+ T cells from PBMCs. The cell subset or site label, as the study defines it: CD45RA+ positively selected. Receptors originate from a man younger than 35 in good health. Some clones in this sample may be carry-over from other donors' samples.

This clone was observed once. This sample also contains other DNA sequences that code for the same CDR3. This chain uses TRBV7-3 with TRBJ2-3; 8 nucleotides match TRBD2. This CDR3 contains 15 residues. Germline V gives CDR1 SGHTA, CDR2 FQGTGA. The junction had 2 bases not matched to a gene; V was cut back by 2 bases and J by 1 base. Here the CDR3 DNA reads TGTGCCAGCAGCTTAGGACTAGCTGGCACAGATACGCAGTATTTT. It is translated as CASSLGLAGTDTQYF.

This chain connects TRBV28 to TRBJ2-6; no firm D call. The V gene lost 5 bases and the J gene lost 1 base, with 9 bases spanning the gap. The V gene's germline CDR1 is MDHEN and CDR2 SYDVKM. The CDR3 length is 15 residues. CDR3 DNA: TGTGCCAGCAGTGCCCCCCGTTCTGGGGCCAACGTCCTGACTTTC. Translation: CASSAPRSGANVLTF.

The chain has TRBV6-6 and TRBJ2-1, with TRBD2 matching over 14 bases. The ends lost 5 bases at V and 9 bases at J; junction bases unmatched: 9. The germline CDR1 and CDR2 sequences are MNHNY and SVGAGI (reference sequence). The CDR3 runs 16 residues. CDR3 sequence: CASSGTGLAGVGEQFF. DNA of the CDR3: TGTGCCAGCAGTGGAACGGGACTAGCGGGAGTGGGTGAGCAGTTCTTC.

The J gene is TRBJ1-3, the V gene TRBV6-1; unclear D gene. CDR3 size: 14 residues. Trimming shortened V by 7 bases and J by 0 bases, and 10 bases separated the two germline ends. The germline gives CDR1 MNHNS, CDR2 SASEGT. The CDR3 region is CASIGRPSGNTIYF. CDR3 in DNA: TGTGCCAGCATCGGACGGCCCTCTGGAAACACCATATATTTT.

CDR3 in amino acids: CAISESMRQGTRWRAYGYTF. The CDR3 coding sequence is TGTGCCATCAGTGAGTCGATGCGCCAGGGGACGCGATGGAGAGCCTATGGCTACACCTTC. This sequence joins TRBV10-3 and TRBJ1-2; maybe TRBD1 (6 bases). With 0 bases removed from V and 4 bases from J, the gap between germline ends came to 27 bases. From germline, CDR1 is ENHRY and CDR2 SYGVKD. The CDR3 has 20 residues.

The V gene is TRBV10-3, the J gene TRBJ2-5; 10 nucleotides agree with TRBD2. Per the germline V gene, CDR1 is ENHRY and CDR2 is SYGVKD. The CDR3 covers 15 residues. J lost 3 bases, V lost 2 bases, and 3 bases had no gene match. The CDR3, as DNA: TGTGCCATCAGTGAGCCCGGACTAGCGGAAGAGACCCAGTACTTC. It encodes CAISEPGLAEETQYF.

This rearrangement joins TRBV2 to TRBJ2-3; perhaps D is TRBD1 or TRBD2 (6 bases each). Trimming stripped 8 bases from V and 7 bases from J, with 16 bases between. CDR1 and CDR2 (germline): SNHLY, FYNNEI. The CDR3 has 13 amino acids. CDR3 loop: CASGPVGGYTQYF. CDR3 bases: TGTGCCAGCGGTCCAGTCGGGGGCTATACGCAGTATTTT.

V gene TRBV7-9 combines with J gene TRBJ2-2; a weak D match, TRBD1 (6 bases). The V and J ends lost 1 base and 1 base respectively, with 10 bases between them. This CDR3 comprises 16 residues. Germline V gives CDR1 SEHNR, CDR2 FQNEAQ (reference sequence). The CDR3 region is CASSLDWTVNTGELFF. The CDR3 nucleotides are TGTGCCAGCAGCTTAGATTGGACAGTGAACACCGGGGAGCTGTTTTTT.

This clone was counted a few times. Here the CDR3 DNA reads TGTGCCTGGAGTCAGGGGGACAGGCCGCACGGCACTGAAGCTTTCTTT. This encodes CAWSQGDRPHGTEAFF. The rearrangement uses TRBV30 and TRBJ1-1, with 8 positions matching TRBD1. This CDR3 is built from 16 residues. V lost 2 bases to trimming and J lost 4 bases; unmatched junction nucleotides: 12. From germline, CDR1 is GTSNPN and CDR2 SVGIG (reference sequence).

The chain combines TRBV5-4 with TRBJ2-6; TRBD1 matches 7 bases. From germline, CDR1 is SGHNT and CDR2 YYREEE (reference sequence). This CDR3 is built from 18 residues. V dropped 0 bases and J dropped 0; count of bases not matched to a gene: 6. The CDR3 protein is CASSLAWDSISGANVLTF. In DNA, the CDR3 is TGTGCCAGCAGCTTGGCCTGGGACAGCATCTCTGGGGCCAACGTCCTGACTTTC.

This chain connects TRBV28 to TRBJ2-1; TRBD1 matches 8 bases. CDR3 length: 16 amino acids. The germline V gene encodes CDR1 MDHEN and CDR2 SYDVKM. The J segment lost 3 bases and the V segment lost 4 bases, leaving 8 bases of the junction unmatched. The CDR3 here is CASSSAGGTGYNEQFF. As DNA, the CDR3 is TGTGCCAGCAGTTCGGCTGGTGGGACAGGCTACAATGAGCAGTTCTTC. Looking up the rest from reference TRBV28 and TRBJ2-1 gives the full variable domain: DVKVTQSSRYLVKRTGEKVFLECVQDMDHENMFWYRQDPGLGLRLIYFSYDVKMKEKGDIPEGYSVSREKKERFSLILESASTNQTSMYLCASSSAGGTGYNEQFFGPGTRLTVL.

The CDR3 DNA is TGTGCCAGCAGCTCGAGACTAGCGGGAGTAGGGCAAGAGACCCAGTACTTC. This translates into CASSSRLAGVGQETQYF. The V and J genes are TRBV7-6 and TRBJ2-5; 12 bases match TRBD2. The V segment lost 4 bases and the J segment 2 bases; nucleotides outside the gene matches: 8. The CDR3 runs to 17 residues. From germline, CDR1 is SGHVS and CDR2 FNYEAQ. Variable domain in full (rest from reference TRBV7-6 and TRBJ2-5): GAGVSQSPRYKVTKRGQDVALRCDPISGHVSLYWYRQALGQGPEFLTYFNYEAQQDKSGLPNDRFSAERPEGSISTLTIQRTEQRDSAMYRCASSSRLAGVGQETQYFGPGTRLLVL.

To note about this clone: Distinct nucleotide sequences in the sample also encode this CDR3. This chain links TRBV28 with TRBJ2-7; possibly TRBD2 for D (6 bases). The germline V gene has CDR1 MDHEN and CDR2 SYDVKM. CDR3 size: 14 residues. Between the trimmed V and J ends, which lost 5 bases and 4 bases, there was a span of 15 bases. This CDR3 is CASSLGQGGYEQYF. In DNA, the CDR3 is TGTGCCAGCAGTCTCGGGCAGGGAGGTTACGAGCAGTACTTC.

This clone was picked up one time. The genes are TRBV4-3 and TRBJ2-5, with 10 nucleotides matching TRBD2. The CDR3 runs to 19 residues. Trimming cost V 0 bases and J 7 bases; bases outside gene matches: 17. Looked up from germline, CDR1 is LGHNA and CDR2 is YSLEER. CDR3 sequence reads: CASSQEDASSGGPVRTQYF. CDR3 DNA: TGCGCCAGCAGCCAAGAAGATGCAAGTAGCGGGGGGCCTGTTCGGACCCAGTACTTC.